The 28 T cell receptor beta chains reported below all come from one sample, sequenced in a study of blood T cell repertoires in COVID-19. The protocol was immunoSEQ multiplex PCR, while the TCRdb copy is restricted to in-frame clones and leaves out a portion. The sample consists of about 170,000 clones, more than 75% of them appearing once. Sequencing was carried out using peripheral blood. The source is a man aged 18 to 29 with COVID-19, enrolled during active disease.

The rearrangement joins TRBV29-1 to TRBJ2-1, with 11 bases identical to TRBD2. After removal of 7 bases from V and 3 bases from J, the junction contained 2 bases not matched to a gene. The CDR3 covers 13 residues. Germline V gives CDR1 SQVTM, CDR2 ANQGSEA. The CDR3 is CSATSGSYNEQFF. CDR3 nucleotide sequence: TGCAGCGCTACTAGCGGGAGCTACAATGAGCAGTTCTTC.

The chain links TRBV28 to TRBJ2-7; tentatively, D is TRBD1 (6 bases). Germline-derived CDR1 and CDR2 are MDHEN and SYDVKM. This CDR3 spans 12 amino acids. V lost 6 bases to trimming and J lost 6 bases, with 12 bases between them. The CDR3 is CASSPDSSEQYF. Here the CDR3 DNA reads TGTGCCAGCAGCCCGGACAGTAGCGAGCAGTACTTC.

This chain connects TRBV9 to TRBJ2-1, with TRBD2 identical over 7 bases. CDR3 size: 14 residues. Trimming removed 7 bases from V and 3 bases from J; junction bases left unmatched: 7. The germline gives CDR1 SGDLS, CDR2 YYNGEE. The CDR3 DNA sequence: TGTGCCAGCGGGGGGGTGACCGGCTACAATGAGCAGTTCTTC. Translating it yields CASGGVTGYNEQFF.

This clone was seen more than once but under ten times. The rearrangement uses TRBV6-5 and TRBJ1-1, with D hard to call. This CDR3 contains 11 residues. V was trimmed by 7 bases and J by 3 bases, leaving 6 bases between them. Germline V gene data show CDR1 as MNHEY and CDR2 as SVGAGI. The DNA for the CDR3 is TGTGCCAGCAAGCATTACACTGAAGCTTTCTTT. Its protein product is CASKHYTEAFF.

The V call is TRBV11-2, the J call TRBJ1-6; a possible D gene is TRBD1 (6 bases). The V gene's germline CDR1 is SGHAT and CDR2 FQNNGV. V gave up 2 bases and J gave up 6 bases, with 11 bases separating them. The CDR3 is made up of 15 amino acids. CDR3 DNA sequence: TGTGCCAGCAGCTTAAGAAGGACAGCTAATTCACCCCTCCACTTT. This sequence encodes CASSLRRTANSPLHF.

The genes are TRBV5-8 and TRBJ2-3; 11 nucleotides line up with TRBD1. Looked up from germline, CDR1 is SGHTS and CDR2 is YDEGEE. The V segment lost 4 bases and the J segment 2 bases; nucleotides outside the gene matches: 3. CDR3 length: 15 residues. The CDR3, as DNA: TGTGCCAGCAGCCCGGGACAGGGGGACACAGATACGCAGTATTTT. This translates into CASSPGQGDTDTQYF.

This clone showed up just a few times. The rearrangement joins TRBV5-1 to TRBJ2-7; 10 bases align to TRBD2. This CDR3 contains 20 residues. CDR1 is SGHRS, CDR2 YFSETQ, per germline. Losses at the gene ends were 4 bases for V and 3 bases for J; bases not matched to a gene: 22. The CDR3 here is CASSPTPGGASGRRSYEQYF. The CDR3, as DNA: TGCGCCAGCAGCCCCACTCCAGGGGGCGCTAGCGGGAGAAGAAGCTACGAGCAGTACTTC.

The chain couples TRBV19 to TRBJ1-1; possibly TRBD1 for D (5 bases). The length of the CDR3 is 15 residues. V lost 7 bases and J lost 10, with 25 bases in between. Looked up from germline, CDR1 is LNHDA and CDR2 is SQIVND (reference sequence). CDR3 residues: CASTQGGAASVGAFF. CDR3 DNA sequence: TGTGCCAGTACCCAGGGTGGGGCCGCCTCGGTTGGAGCTTTCTTT.

The V call is TRBV5-1, the J call TRBJ2-1; 10 positions match TRBD2. J gave up 8 bases and V 4 bases, and 9 bases lay outside the gene matches. CDR1 and CDR2 from the germline V gene are SGHRS and YFSETQ. The CDR3 runs to 15 residues. The CDR3 sequence: CASSPVAGGGDEQFF. The CDR3, as DNA: TGCGCCAGCAGCCCGGTAGCGGGAGGTGGGGATGAGCAGTTCTTC. Combining the CDR3 with reference TRBV5-1 and TRBJ2-1 gives the whole variable domain KAGVTQTPRYLIKTRGQQVTLSCSPISGHRSVSWYQQTPGQGLQFLFEYFSETQRNKGNFPGRFSGRQFSNSRSEMNVSTLELGDSALYLCASSPVAGGGDEQFFGPGTRLTVL.

This chain uses TRBV9 with TRBJ2-3, with 7 bases matching TRBD1. The CDR3 extends over 17 amino acids. The V gene end was trimmed by 2 bases and the J gene end by 2 bases; junction bases not matched to a gene: 11. From germline, CDR1 is SGDLS and CDR2 YYNGEE. CDR3 residues: CASSVTGTEAYTDTQYF. CDR3 sequence (DNA): TGTGCCAGCAGCGTCACCGGGACAGAAGCTTACACAGATACGCAGTATTTT.

The CDR3 region has the DNA TGTGCCAGCAGTGAGGACAGGGGGAATGGCTACACCTTC. It translates to CASSEDRGNGYTF. The J gene is TRBJ1-2, the V gene TRBV27; 10 nucleotides match TRBD1. V lost 5 bases to trimming and J lost 6 bases; unmatched junction nucleotides: 3. The germline V gene has CDR1 MNHEY and CDR2 SMNVEV (reference sequence). CDR3 size: 13 residues.

This chain joins TRBV28 and TRBJ1-6, with a possible D match to TRBD1 (5 bases). This CDR3 spans 15 amino acids. The V gene lost 1 base and the J gene lost 9 bases, with 13 bases spanning the gap. Per the germline V gene, CDR1 is MDHEN and CDR2 is SYDVKM. DNA for the CDR3: TGTGCCAGCAGTTTATTTGGACCCAGGGTTTCACCCCTCCACTTT. Protein: CASSLFGPRVSPLHF.

This rearrangement joins TRBV7-9 to TRBJ2-7, with D maybe TRBD1 (5 bases). Germline loops: CDR1 SEHNR, CDR2 FQNEAQ (reference sequence). Trimming pared 5 bases from V and 2 bases from J, leaving 13 bases between. CDR3 size: 14 residues. The CDR3 bases are TGTGCCAGCAGCGTACCGACAGATACCTACGAGCAGTACTTC. Translating it yields CASSVPTDTYEQYF.

The rearrangement links TRBV30 to TRBJ2-2; no clear D gene. This CDR3 contains 14 residues. Trimming took 5 bases from V and 7 from J, leaving 17 bases between them. CDR1 and CDR2 (germline): GTSNPN, SVGIG (reference sequence). As DNA, the CDR3 is TGTGCCTGGTCCTTCCGGAGACCTGGCGGGGAGCTGTTTTTT. Translation: CAWSFRRPGGELFF.

The chain employs TRBV7-9 and TRBJ1-5; D uncertain. CDR3 length equals 14 residues. Germline CDR1 is SEHNR and CDR2 is FQNEAQ (reference sequence). Trimming took off 3 bases at V and 5 bases at J, with 11 bases between the two ends. CDR3 sequence reads: CASSFGVGYQPQHF. CDR3 coding DNA: TGTGCCAGCAGCTTCGGGGTGGGTTATCAGCCCCAGCATTTT.

The chain couples TRBV10-1 to TRBJ2-7; 12 bases align to TRBD1. This CDR3 region has 14 residues. Looked up from germline, CDR1 is WNHNN and CDR2 is SYGVQD (reference sequence). The V and J ends lost 4 bases and 7 bases, in that order; junction bases with no gene match: 5. The chain's CDR3 is CASSVGQGAWEQYF. CDR3 DNA: TGCGCCAGCAGTGTGGGACAGGGGGCATGGGAGCAGTACTTC.

This clone has a single count. The chain recombines TRBV7-2 with TRBJ2-2; 8 bases align to TRBD1. CDR1 SGHTA and CDR2 FQGNSA come from the germline V gene. The trim removed 3 bases at V and 6 bases at J, leaving 6 bases unmatched. CDR3 length: 15 residues. The CDR3 region is CASSFRAGGSGELFF. The CDR3 DNA sequence: TGTGCCAGCAGCTTCCGGGCAGGGGGCTCCGGGGAGCTGTTTTTT.

J is TRBJ1-6 and V is TRBV27; a possible D gene is TRBD1 (5 bases). Germline V gene sequence: CDR1 MNHEY, CDR2 SMNVEV (reference sequence). Trimming removed 8 bases at V and 9 bases at J, with 17 bases between. This CDR3 is 14 amino acids long. In DNA, the CDR3 is TGTGCCAGCGGAACCGGGGGGACTTTTTCACCCCTCCACTTT. It translates to CASGTGGTFSPLHF.

The chain has TRBV5-5 and TRBJ1-4; 10 bases are shared with TRBD1. The germline gives CDR1 SGHKS, CDR2 YYEKEE (reference sequence). V lost 3 bases to trimming and J lost 5 bases; unmatched junction nucleotides: 7. The CDR3 covers 16 residues. CDR3 bases: TGTGCCAGCAGCTCCGGGACAGGGGACAAAAATGAAAAACTGTTTTTT. Protein: CASSSGTGDKNEKLFF.

The chain joins TRBV11-3 to TRBJ2-2; D perhaps matches TRBD2 (6 bases). The CDR3 extends over 16 amino acids. Trimming cost V 5 bases and J 5 bases, with 18 bases left between them. Germline CDR1 reads SGHNT; CDR2 reads YENEEA. The CDR3 loop reads CASSRRDWTLTGELFF. The CDR3 DNA reads TGTGCCAGCAGCCGCCGGGACTGGACTTTGACCGGGGAGCTGTTTTTT. The complete variable domain, with remaining parts taken from reference TRBV11-3 and TRBJ2-2, reads EAGVVQSPRYKIIEKKQPVAFWCNPISGHNTLYWYLQNLGQGPELLIRYENEEAVDDSQLPKDRFSAERLKGVDSTLKIQPAELGDSAVYLCASSRRDWTLTGELFFGEGSRLTVL.

V usage is TRBV4-3 and J usage is TRBJ1-2, with unresolved D. This CDR3 spans 15 amino acids. The germline gives CDR1 LGHNA, CDR2 YSLEER. V dropped 1 base and J dropped 0 bases, with 9 bases sitting between them. For the CDR3, the DNA is TGCGCCAGCAGCCAAGGACGGAGACCTAACTATGGCTACACCTTC. Translation gives CASSQGRRPNYGYTF.

This clone occurred once. The chain employs TRBV2 and TRBJ1-2, with a possible D match to TRBD1 (5 bases). Per the germline V gene, CDR1 is SNHLY and CDR2 is FYNNEI. The CDR3 has 14 amino acids. Deletions cut 2 bases from V and 6 bases from J, with 13 bases between. CDR3: CASSEWGQGDGYTF. CDR3 nucleotide sequence: TGTGCCAGCAGTGAATGGGGCCAAGGGGATGGCTACACCTTC. The full variable domain, with the rest looked up from reference TRBV2 and TRBJ1-2, is EPEVTQTPSHQVTQMGQEVILRCVPISNHLYFYWYRQILGQKVEFLVSFYNNEISEKSEIFDDQFSVERPDGSNFTLKIRSTKLEDSAMYFCASSEWGQGDGYTFGSGTRLTVV.

J is TRBJ1-5 and V is TRBV5-1; tentatively, D is TRBD1 (5 bases). Trimming took 0 bases from V and 4 from J, leaving 14 bases between them. Per germline, CDR1 SGHRS and CDR2 YFSETQ. The CDR3 length is 16 residues. The CDR3 DNA sequence: TGCGCCAGCAGCTTGGGTGGAGGGACGGAGAATCAGCCCCAGCATTTT. Its translation: CASSLGGGTENQPQHF.

This clone was counted once. In DNA, the CDR3 is TGCGCCAGCAGCTTCTCTCGAGAGACCCAGTACTTC. It encodes CASSFSRETQYF. The gene calls are TRBV5-1 and TRBJ2-5; D unresolved. Between the trimmed V and J ends, which lost 2 bases and 4 bases, there was a span of 6 bases. Germline CDR1 SGHRS, CDR2 YFSETQ. CDR3 length: 12 amino acids.

This chain joins TRBV5-1 and TRBJ1-2; 11 bases fit TRBD1. J was trimmed by 6 bases and V by 0 bases; bases with no gene match: 13. The CDR3 contains 18 residues. Germline V gives CDR1 SGHRS, CDR2 YFSETQ. The chain's CDR3 is CASSLEGAGQGVFNGYTF. The CDR3 nucleotides are TGCGCCAGCAGCTTGGAAGGTGCGGGACAGGGGGTATTCAATGGCTACACCTTC. Full variable domain (missing parts from reference TRBV5-1 and TRBJ1-2): KAGVTQTPRYLIKTRGQQVTLSCSPISGHRSVSWYQQTPGQGLQFLFEYFSETQRNKGNFPGRFSGRQFSNSRSEMNVSTLELGDSALYLCASSLEGAGQGVFNGYTFGSGTRLTVV.

The V gene is TRBV6-6, the J gene TRBJ1-5; perhaps TRBD1 as D (5 bases). Per germline, CDR1 MNHNY and CDR2 SVGAGI (reference sequence). V shed 7 bases and J shed 9 bases, with 13 bases lying between them. The CDR3 covers 12 residues. CDR3 DNA: TGTGCCAGCACCCAGGGACTGCTGCCCCAGCATTTT. This encodes CASTQGLLPQHF.

This chain uses TRBV10-3 with TRBJ2-1; 10 bases agree with TRBD2. The CDR3 consists of 16 residues. Trimming removed 6 bases from V and 6 bases from J; junction bases left unmatched: 11. Germline assignment: CDR1 ENHRY and CDR2 SYGVKD. This CDR3 reads CAISARLAGEGNEQFF. In DNA, the CDR3 is TGTGCCATCAGCGCGCGTCTAGCGGGAGAAGGCAATGAGCAGTTCTTC.

J is TRBJ2-1 and V is TRBV6-6; TRBD2 matches at 8 bases. Trimming removed 4 bases from V and 6 bases from J; junction bases left unmatched: 11. Germline values: CDR1 MNHNY, CDR2 SVGAGI (reference sequence). CDR3 length: 16 amino acids. CDR3 amino acids: CASSLVAGRGSNEQFF. The CDR3 DNA is TGTGCCAGCAGTTTGGTAGCGGGAAGGGGGAGCAATGAGCAGTTCTTC.